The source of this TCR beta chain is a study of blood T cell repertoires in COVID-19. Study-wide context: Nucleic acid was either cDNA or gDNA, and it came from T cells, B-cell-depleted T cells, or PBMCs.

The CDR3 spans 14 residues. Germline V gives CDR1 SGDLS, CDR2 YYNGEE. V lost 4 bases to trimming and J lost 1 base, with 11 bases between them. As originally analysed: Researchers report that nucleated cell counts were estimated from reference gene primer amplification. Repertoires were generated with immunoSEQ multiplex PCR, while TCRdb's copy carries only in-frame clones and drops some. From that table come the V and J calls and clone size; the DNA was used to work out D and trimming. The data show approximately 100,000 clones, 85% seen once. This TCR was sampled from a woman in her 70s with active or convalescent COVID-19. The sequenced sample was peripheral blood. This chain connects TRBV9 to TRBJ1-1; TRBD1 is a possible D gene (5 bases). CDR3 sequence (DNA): TGTGCCAGCAGCCCCGACAGCCAGAACACTGAAGCTTTCTTT. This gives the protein CASSPDSQNTEAFF.